This T cell receptor beta chain originates from a study of cytomegalovirus exposure and HLA in healthy donors. After removal of 4 bases from V and 3 bases from J, the junction contained 8 bases not matched to a gene. CDR1 and CDR2 from the germline V gene are LNHDA and SQIVND (reference sequence). The CDR3 contains 16 residues. The PCR was carried out with 60 Vbeta primers and 13 Jbeta primers. The repertoire was sequenced with immunoSEQ multiplex PCR; TCRdb's copy has only in-frame clones and lacks some. The table has under 200,000 clones, over 80% seen once. The sequenced sample was PBMCs. The chain employs TRBV19 and TRBJ1-2; TRBD1 matches 10 bases. This sequence originates from a human donor in good health. CDR3 amino acids: CASSTTTGGADYGYTF. DNA for the CDR3: TGTGCCAGTAGTACCACGACAGGGGGCGCGGACTATGGCTACACCTTC.